The 9 T cell receptor beta chains below were found in one sample sequenced in a study of control samples from healthy donors and cancer patients. Using immunoSEQ multiplex PCR, the repertoire was profiled, and TCRdb retains in-frame clones only, with some absent. Seen here are 55,000 to 90,000 clones, 84% observed once, and the top ten hold 25% to 35%. Material: blood. These receptors were obtained from a man in his fifties in good health.

V usage is TRBV4-1 and J usage is TRBJ1-2; no definite D call. Per germline, CDR1 MGHRA and CDR2 YSYEKL. Deletions cut 4 bases from V and 2 bases from J, with 8 bases between. The CDR3 is 13 residues long. The chain's CDR3 is CASSLGPNYGYTF. The DNA for the CDR3 is TGCGCCAGCAGCCTAGGGCCGAACTATGGCTACACCTTC.

This chain uses TRBV24-1 with TRBJ1-4, with 7 bases lining up with TRBD1. The germline CDR1 and CDR2 sequences are KGHDR and SFDVKD. The CDR3 runs to 15 residues. With V trimmed by 9 bases and J by 4 bases, 10 bases remained unmatched. This CDR3 reads CATGDGQGDNEKLFF. CDR3 nucleotides: TGTGCCACCGGGGACGGGCAGGGGGATAATGAAAAACTGTTTTTT.

The chain employs TRBV20-1 and TRBJ2-3; 8 bases are shared with TRBD2. With V trimmed by 8 bases and J by 11 bases, 9 bases remained unmatched. The CDR3 length is 11 residues. Germline V gene data show CDR1 as DFQATT and CDR2 as SNEGSKA (reference sequence). Written as DNA, the CDR3 is TGCAGTCGGAAGAGCGGGAGTGTGCAGTATTTT. Amino acids: CSRKSGSVQYF.

The rearrangement links TRBV18 to TRBJ1-1; D unclear. V gave up 3 bases and J gave up 3 bases, with 8 bases separating them. CDR3 length: 13 residues. The germline gives CDR1 KGHSH, CDR2 LQKENI. In nucleotides, the CDR3 is TGTGCCAGCTCACCGGCAAGGGACACTGAAGCTTTCTTT. It is translated as CASSPARDTEAFF.

The chain uses TRBV9 and TRBJ2-1; no clear D gene. Germline V CDR1 and CDR2: SGDLS, YYNGEE. V shed 0 bases and J shed 2 bases, with 12 bases lying between them. The CDR3 is 16 residues long. CDR3 region: CASSVGRAGTYNEQFF. CDR3 in DNA: TGTGCCAGCAGCGTAGGAAGGGCCGGAACCTACAATGAGCAGTTCTTC.

The chain recombines TRBV10-3 with TRBJ2-7; TRBD2 matches 11 bases. This CDR3 contains 13 residues. Looked up from germline, CDR1 is ENHRY and CDR2 is SYGVKD. V lost 5 bases and J lost 6; bases outside the gene matches: 3. CDR3 sequence (DNA): TGTGCCATCAGTTACGGACTAGCGGGCGAGCAGTACTTC. It translates to CAISYGLAGEQYF.

The chain uses TRBV5-4 and TRBJ1-1; D is unclear. V lost 4 bases to trimming and J lost 6 bases, with 13 bases between them. The CDR3 contains 13 residues. Germline-derived CDR1 and CDR2 are SGHNT and YYREEE (reference sequence). The CDR3 reads CASSASLTAEAFF. The CDR3 nucleotides read TGTGCCAGCAGCGCAAGCCTAACGGCTGAAGCTTTCTTT.

V is TRBV18 and J is TRBJ2-1, with 9 bases matching TRBD1. CDR3 length: 16 amino acids. In germline, CDR1 is KGHSH, CDR2 LQKENI. V lost 1 base, J lost 3 bases, and 4 bases stayed unmatched. As DNA, the CDR3 is TGTGCCAGCTCACCACTCGGGACAGGGTACTACAATGAGCAGTTCTTC. It encodes CASSPLGTGYYNEQFF.

The chain carries TRBV11-2 and TRBJ1-5, with D perhaps matching TRBD1 (5 bases). The CDR3 sequence is 15 residues long. Germline V gene lookup returns CDR1 SGHAT and CDR2 FQNNGV. With 4 bases removed from V and 1 base from J, the gap between germline ends came to 11 bases. CDR3 sequence (DNA): TGTGCCAGCAGCTCAGAGGGACGGAGCAATCAGCCCCAGCATTTT. It encodes CASSSEGRSNQPQHF.